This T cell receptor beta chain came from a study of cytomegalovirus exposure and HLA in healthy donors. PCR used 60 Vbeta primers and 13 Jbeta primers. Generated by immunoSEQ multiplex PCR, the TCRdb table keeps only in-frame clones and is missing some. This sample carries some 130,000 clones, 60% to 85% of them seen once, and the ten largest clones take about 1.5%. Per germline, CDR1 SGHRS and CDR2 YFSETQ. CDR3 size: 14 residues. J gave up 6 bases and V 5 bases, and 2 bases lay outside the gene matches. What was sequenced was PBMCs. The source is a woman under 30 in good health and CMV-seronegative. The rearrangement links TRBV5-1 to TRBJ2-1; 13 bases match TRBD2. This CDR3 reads CASSRTSGSNEQFF. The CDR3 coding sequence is TGCGCCAGCAGTCGGACTAGCGGGAGCAATGAGCAGTTCTTC.